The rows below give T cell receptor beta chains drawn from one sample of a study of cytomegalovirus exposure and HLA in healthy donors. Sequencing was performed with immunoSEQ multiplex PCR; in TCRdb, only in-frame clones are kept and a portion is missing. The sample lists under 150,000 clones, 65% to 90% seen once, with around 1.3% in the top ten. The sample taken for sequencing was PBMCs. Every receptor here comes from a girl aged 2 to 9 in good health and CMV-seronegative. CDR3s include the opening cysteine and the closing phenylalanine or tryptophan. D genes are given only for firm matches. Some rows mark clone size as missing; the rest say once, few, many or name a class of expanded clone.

CDR3nt: TGCGCCAGCAGCTCGAGCCCAGGGGGTGGGCGGAATGAGCAGTTCTTC
CDR3aa: CASSSSPGGGRNEQFF
v_gene: TRBV5-1
abundance: -
j_gene: TRBJ2-1
d_gene: TRBD1

CDR3nt: TGTGCCAGCTGTAAGACAGCAAACCAAGAGACCCAGTACTTC
CDR3aa: CASCKTANQETQYF
v_gene: TRBV2
abundance: few
j_gene: TRBJ2-5
d_gene: -

CDR3nt: TGTGCCAGCAGTTGGGGGGATGCAACTAATGAAAAACTGTTTTTT
CDR3aa: CASSWGDATNEKLFF
v_gene: TRBV27
abundance: -
j_gene: TRBJ1-4
d_gene: -

CDR3nt: TGTGCCAGCAGCTTAGTGCGGGAGGAGGTCGATACGCAGTATTTT
CDR3aa: CASSLVREEVDTQYF
v_gene: TRBV7-2
abundance: -
j_gene: TRBJ2-3
d_gene: TRBD2

CDR3nt: TGTGCCAGCACTCCGGGGGAGGACACTGAAGCTTTCTTT
CDR3aa: CASTPGEDTEAFF
v_gene: TRBV9
abundance: -
j_gene: TRBJ1-1
d_gene: -

CDR3nt: TGTGCCAGCAGTTTAGTTCAGGGAATGGGGAATGAGCAGTTCTTC
CDR3aa: CASSLVQGMGNEQFF
v_gene: TRBV27
abundance: -
j_gene: TRBJ2-1
d_gene: -

CDR3nt: TGTGCCAGTAGCACCATCGGGGAGACAGGGCTTAATGAAAAACTGTTTTTT
CDR3aa: CASSTIGETGLNEKLFF
v_gene: TRBV19
abundance: -
j_gene: TRBJ1-4
d_gene: TRBD1

CDR3nt: TGTGCCAGCAGCTTATTCGGGCTAGCGGAGCAAGAGACCCAGTACTTC
CDR3aa: CASSLFGLAEQETQYF
v_gene: TRBV7-9
abundance: once
j_gene: TRBJ2-5
d_gene: TRBD2

CDR3nt: TGCAGCGTTCGGGGGGTGAATGAGCAGTTCTTC
CDR3aa: CSVRGVNEQFF
v_gene: TRBV29-1
abundance: -
j_gene: TRBJ2-1
d_gene: TRBD2

CDR3nt: TGCGCCAGCAGCTTGGTAGGGGGCCTCTCTGGAAACACCATATATTTT
CDR3aa: CASSLVGGLSGNTIYF
v_gene: TRBV5-1
abundance: -
j_gene: TRBJ1-3
d_gene: TRBD1

CDR3nt: TGCGCCGGCAGCCAAGATGGATGGGGCGGAGGCTACACCTTC
CDR3aa: CAGSQDGWGGGYTF
v_gene: TRBV4-3
abundance: -
j_gene: TRBJ1-2
d_gene: -

CDR3nt: TGTGCCAGCAGCGGAGGTCGGGGTGACATTCAGTACTTC
CDR3aa: CASSGGRGDIQYF
v_gene: TRBV2
abundance: -
j_gene: TRBJ2-4
d_gene: -

CDR3nt: TGTGCCAGCAGTCCCTGGGACAGCAGCTCTGGAAACACCATATATTTT
CDR3aa: CASSPWDSSSGNTIYF
v_gene: TRBV28
abundance: -
j_gene: TRBJ1-3
d_gene: TRBD1

CDR3nt: TGTGCCAGCAGTTCGGGACTAGGGGCTATGAACACTGAAGCTTTCTTT
CDR3aa: CASSSGLGAMNTEAFF
v_gene: TRBV28
abundance: -
j_gene: TRBJ1-1
d_gene: -

CDR3nt: TGTGCCAGCAGCTTCCGACAGGGGGGATCCTACGAGCAGTACTTC
CDR3aa: CASSFRQGGSYEQYF
v_gene: TRBV11-2
abundance: -
j_gene: TRBJ2-7
d_gene: TRBD1

CDR3nt: TGCGCCAGCACAAAGCCTGGGCGGGGGAGTACCCGGACAAGCACAGATACGCAGTATTTT
CDR3aa: CASTKPGRGSTRTSTDTQYF
v_gene: TRBV5-1
abundance: -
j_gene: TRBJ2-3
d_gene: TRBD2

CDR3nt: TGTGCCAGCAGTTCCCGACAGGGGCCTGAAGCTTTCTTT
CDR3aa: CASSSRQGPEAFF
v_gene: TRBV16
abundance: -
j_gene: TRBJ1-1
d_gene: TRBD1

CDR3nt: TGCGCCAGCAGCCCAACGACAGGGGTTGGGTCACCCCTCCACTTT
CDR3aa: CASSPTTGVGSPLHF
v_gene: TRBV4-1
abundance: -
j_gene: TRBJ1-6
d_gene: TRBD1

CDR3nt: TGTGCCAGCAGCCCCAGGGGATCGGATTCCTATGGCTACACCTTC
CDR3aa: CASSPRGSDSYGYTF
v_gene: TRBV7-9
abundance: once
j_gene: TRBJ1-2
d_gene: -

CDR3nt: TGTGCCAGTAGTATAGGTGGTAGCGGGAGTGCAGATACGCAGTATTTT
CDR3aa: CASSIGGSGSADTQYF
v_gene: TRBV19
abundance: -
j_gene: TRBJ2-3
d_gene: TRBD2

CDR3nt: TGTGCCAGCAGTCCCCGAGGGACAGGGTCCTACGAGCAGTACTTC
CDR3aa: CASSPRGTGSYEQYF
v_gene: TRBV28
abundance: -
j_gene: TRBJ2-7
d_gene: TRBD1

CDR3nt: TGTGCCAGCAGCTTAATTATCACTGAAGCTTTCTTT
CDR3aa: CASSLIITEAFF
v_gene: TRBV7-9
abundance: -
j_gene: TRBJ1-1
d_gene: -

CDR3nt: TGCGCCAGCAGCCTGCAGGGACAGGGGGCTTACGAGCAGTACTTC
CDR3aa: CASSLQGQGAYEQYF
v_gene: TRBV4-3
abundance: -
j_gene: TRBJ2-7
d_gene: TRBD1

CDR3nt: TGTGCCAGCAGTTACGCAACGGAGGGGCCCCAGCATTTT
CDR3aa: CASSYATEGPQHF
v_gene: TRBV6-5
abundance: many
j_gene: TRBJ1-5
d_gene: -

CDR3nt: TGCGCCAGCAGCTTGGCTAGCCTCGCAAGGGCCCAACTAGCGGGGAAAAACACAGATACGCAGTATTTT
CDR3aa: CASSLASLARAQLAGKNTDTQYF
v_gene: TRBV5-1
abundance: -
j_gene: TRBJ2-3
d_gene: TRBD2

CDR3nt: TGTGCCAGCAGCCAAGTGGGACTCCGCTATGGCTACACCTTC
CDR3aa: CASSQVGLRYGYTF
v_gene: TRBV14
abundance: -
j_gene: TRBJ1-2
d_gene: -

CDR3nt: TGTGCCAGCACACAGGGAAATCTAGCCAAAAACATTCAGTACTTC
CDR3aa: CASTQGNLAKNIQYF
v_gene: TRBV7-9
abundance: once
j_gene: TRBJ2-4
d_gene: -

CDR3nt: TGCGCCAGCAGCTTGGTAGTTGCGGGAGGTGGCAATGAGCAGTTCTTC
CDR3aa: CASSLVVAGGGNEQFF
v_gene: TRBV5-1
abundance: -
j_gene: TRBJ2-1
d_gene: TRBD2

CDR3nt: TGCGCCAGCAGCAACACAGGAGTTGACTATGGCTACACCTTC
CDR3aa: CASSNTGVDYGYTF
v_gene: TRBV4-1
abundance: once
j_gene: TRBJ1-2
d_gene: -